The clone carrying this T cell receptor (beta chain) was counted at least ten times. J lost 0 bases, V lost 0 bases, and 11 bases had no gene match. The CDR3 loop spans 21 amino acids. CDR1 is SGDLS and CDR2 is YYNGEE in the germline V gene. This entry is derived from a study of T-cell reconstitution after alpha-beta-depleted transplantation in children. Unique molecular identifiers were incorporated into the prepared TCRbeta library. TCRdb analysed the PCR reads with MiXCR anew, one entry per CDR3 protein. The sample contains around 600,000 distinct CDR3 sequences, 8% to 11% of which appear only once.

The V call is TRBV9, the J call TRBJ2-6; 11 bases align to TRBD1. The receptor was derived from a human donor who donated a stem cell graft to a child with acute myeloid leukemia. Sequences were derived from PBMCs from the stem cell graft donor, sampled from the stem cell graft. The CDR3 region is CASSVELGWGTGGSGANVLTF. CDR3 in DNA: TGTGCCAGCAGCGTAGAGCTGGGTTGGGGGACAGGGGGCTCTGGGGCCAACGTCCTGACTTTC.